Sequencing of this T cell receptor beta chain was carried out in a study of cytomegalovirus exposure and HLA in healthy donors. Findings and limits, study-wide: With further analysis later on, most CMV-associated TCR beta chains appeared HLA-restricted.

Researchers ran the PCR with 60 Vbeta and 13 Jbeta primers. Clones were read by immunoSEQ multiplex PCR, and TCRdb kept only the in-frame ones, dropping some. Of about 170,000 clones listed, approximately 59% are singletons. The CDR3 runs 17 residues. The V gene end was trimmed by 2 bases and the J gene end by 2 bases; junction bases not matched to a gene: 10. CDR1 and CDR2 from the germline V gene are MNHEY and SMNVEV (reference sequence). With regard to this clone: The antigen remains undetermined.

This sequence joins TRBV27 and TRBJ2-3; 7 bases align to TRBD2. Material: PBMCs. The receptor comes from a man between 35 and 55 years old in good health and CMV-seronegative. The CDR3 spells CASSLKKPGLPTDTQYF. CDR3 DNA: TGTGCCAGCAGTTTAAAGAAACCGGGACTACCCACAGATACGCAGTATTTT.